One and the same sample provided the 22 T cell receptor beta chains below, sequenced in a study of PD-L1 blockade in urothelial cancer. Assay: immunoSEQ multiplex PCR; the TCRdb copy retains only in-frame clones and omits some. The sample carries approximately 50,000 clones, more than 80% recorded once. Time point defined: pretreatment peripheral blood. Specimen: PBMCs, collected around atezolizumab (anti-PD-L1) treatment. These receptors all stem from a man aged 45 to 65 with urothelial cancer.

In nucleotides, the CDR3 is TGTGCCAGCAGTTTGGCCGGACAGGGGGAAGAGACCCAGTACTTC. This gives the protein CASSLAGQGEETQYF. The chain couples TRBV28 to TRBJ2-5, with 10 bases identical to TRBD1. Trimming took 3 bases from V and 3 from J; bases not matched to a gene: 4. The CDR3 runs to 15 residues. In germline, CDR1 is MDHEN, CDR2 SYDVKM.

The gene calls are TRBV30 and TRBJ2-2, with 7 bases matching TRBD1. Germline lookup yields CDR1 GTSNPN and CDR2 SVGIG (reference sequence). V shed 2 bases, J shed 1 base, and the junction held 1 base outside the gene matches. The CDR3 runs to 14 residues. CDR3: CAWSRQGNTGELFF. Written as DNA, the CDR3 is TGTGCCTGGAGTCGACAGGGGAACACCGGGGAGCTGTTTTTT.

This clone was seen a handful of times. The rearrangement links TRBV10-3 to TRBJ2-1; TRBD1 is a possible D gene (6 bases). Trimming took off 0 bases at V and 7 bases at J, with 16 bases between the two ends. Germline V gives CDR1 ENHRY, CDR2 SYGVKD. The CDR3 is 16 amino acids. The CDR3 coding sequence is TGTGCCATCAGTGAGTCGGTTTCAGGGGTGGGGAATGAGCAGTTCTTC. Amino acids: CAISESVSGVGNEQFF.

V gene TRBV10-2 combines with J gene TRBJ2-3, with D tentatively TRBD2 (6 bases). The CDR3 spans 14 residues. V lost 8 bases, J lost 0 bases, and 12 bases lay in between. Germline V gene sequence: CDR1 WSHSY, CDR2 SAAADI. CDR3 loop: CASDSGTSTDTQYF. CDR3 nucleotides: TGCGCCAGCGATTCCGGGACTAGCACAGATACGCAGTATTTT.

The chain links TRBV7-9 to TRBJ1-2; possibly TRBD1 for D (5 bases). The CDR3 runs to 15 residues. The germline V gene has CDR1 SEHNR and CDR2 FQNEAQ (reference sequence). V was cut by 7 bases and J by 4 bases, with 19 bases left in between. CDR3 protein: CASTDNGQGLYGYTF. DNA for the CDR3: TGTGCCAGCACCGATAATGGGCAGGGACTCTATGGCTACACCTTC.

The rearrangement links TRBV19 to TRBJ2-7; possible D gene TRBD1, 6 bases. CDR1 LNHDA and CDR2 SQIVND come from the germline V gene (reference sequence). The CDR3 loop spans 14 amino acids. The V and J ends lost 3 bases and 3 bases respectively, with 12 bases between them. Written as DNA, the CDR3 is TGTGCCAGTAGTATTTCAGGGGACCGCTACGAGCAGTACTTC. It encodes CASSISGDRYEQYF.

CDR3 amino acids: CASSLSRDRFSPLHF. The CDR3 region has the DNA TGTGCCAGCAGTTTAAGCCGGGACAGGTTTTCACCCCTCCACTTT. The rearrangement uses TRBV27 and TRBJ1-6; 8 bases map to TRBD1. Germline V gene sequence: CDR1 MNHEY, CDR2 SMNVEV (reference sequence). After removal of 2 bases from V and 9 bases from J, the junction contained 6 bases not matched to a gene. This CDR3 is 15 amino acids long.

The chain has TRBV9 and TRBJ2-2; D is possibly TRBD1 (5 bases). From germline, CDR1 is SGDLS and CDR2 YYNGEE. Deletions cut 2 bases from V and 5 bases from J, with 10 bases between. This CDR3 contains 14 residues. Here the CDR3 reads CASSVSGSTGELFF. CDR3 nucleotides: TGTGCCAGCAGCGTCTCAGGGTCGACCGGGGAGCTGTTTTTT.

Judged by abundance, this clone is medium-sized. CDR3 region: CASSLSPSGPTGNYEQYF. CDR3 bases: TGTGCCAGCAGCTTATCTCCTAGCGGCCCGACGGGGAACTACGAGCAGTACTTC. The chain links TRBV7-8 to TRBJ2-7; the match to TRBD2 covers 7 bases. Germline V CDR1 and CDR2: SGHVS, FQNEAQ. The CDR3 runs 18 residues. Trimming at V came to 2 bases and at J to 3 bases, leaving 16 bases not matched to a gene.

In DNA form, the CDR3 reads TGTGCCACCAGCAGACTAGCTAGCACAGATACGCAGTATTTT. This sequence encodes CATSRLASTDTQYF. The chain uses TRBV15 and TRBJ2-3, with a weak D call TRBD2 (5 bases). The length of the CDR3 is 14 residues. V lost 2 bases and J lost 0, with 6 bases in between. Germline V lookup: CDR1 LNHNV, CDR2 YYDKDF (reference sequence).

A few counts support this clone. V is TRBV27 and J is TRBJ2-3, with unresolved D. CDR3 length equals 14 residues. Germline V CDR1 and CDR2: MNHEY, SMNVEV (reference sequence). Trimming left V 4 bases short and J 2 bases short, with 10 bases between. This CDR3 reads CASSSSTITDTQYF. CDR3 DNA sequence: TGTGCCAGCAGTTCGTCCACTATCACAGATACGCAGTATTTT.

This clone was seen more than once but under ten times. The chain recombines TRBV18 with TRBJ1-6; 7 bases are shared with TRBD1. The CDR3 loop spans 15 amino acids. Germline CDR1 is KGHSH and CDR2 is LQKENI. V shed 8 bases and J 5 bases; nucleotides not matched to a gene: 9. The CDR3 DNA follows: TGTGCCAGCGCCCTCCGAGGGGGCGATAATTCACCCCTCCACTTT. It yields the protein CASALRGGDNSPLHF. Full variable domain (rest looked up from reference TRBV18 and TRBJ1-6): NAGVMQNPRHLVRRRGQEARLRCSPMKGHSHVYWYRQLPEEGLKFMVYLQKENIIDESGMPKERFSAEFPKEGPSILRIQQVVRGDSAAYFCASALRGGDNSPLHFGNGTRLTVT.

The chain has TRBV30 and TRBJ2-5, with a tentative D call TRBD1 (5 bases). With 2 bases removed from V and 5 bases from J, the gap between germline ends came to 15 bases. CDR3 size: 14 residues. Germline lookup yields CDR1 GTSNPN and CDR2 SVGIG (reference sequence). Here the CDR3 DNA reads TGTGCCTGGAGTCCCCCTCCCAGGGCTGAGACCCAGTACTTC. Residues: CAWSPPPRAETQYF. Together with reference TRBV30 and TRBJ2-5, the CDR3 gives the full variable domain: SQTIHQWPATLVQPVGSPLSLECTVEGTSNPNLYWYRQAAGRGLQLLFYSVGIGQISSEVPQNLSASRPQDRQFILSSKKLLLSDSGFYLCAWSPPPRAETQYFGPGTRLLVL.

This clone has more than one count but fewer than ten. This sequence joins TRBV5-6 and TRBJ1-2; TRBD1 aligns across 7 bases. The CDR3 contains 14 residues. The germline gives CDR1 SGHDT, CDR2 YYEEEE. V trimming: 4 bases; J trimming: 4 bases; junction bases outside the gene matches: 7. The CDR3 DNA sequence: TGTGCCAGCAGCCTGGGACAGAACCCCTATGGCTACACCTTC. It specifies CASSLGQNPYGYTF.

Written as DNA, the CDR3 is TGTGCCAGCAGCCCCGGCGGGTACCAAGAGACCCAGTACTTC. It yields the protein CASSPGGYQETQYF. J is TRBJ2-5 and V is TRBV11-3, with a possible D match to TRBD2 (5 bases). V shed 5 bases and J shed 0 bases, with 10 bases lying between them. This CDR3 is 14 amino acids long. The germline gives CDR1 SGHNT, CDR2 YENEEA.

This clone was counted a few times. The chain employs TRBV20-1 and TRBJ2-5; D perhaps matches TRBD1 (5 bases). CDR1 and CDR2 (germline): DFQATT, SNEGSKA (reference sequence). This CDR3 is 11 amino acids long. Deletions cut 6 bases from V and 5 bases from J, with 10 bases between. The CDR3 is CSAQSGETQYF. CDR3 DNA sequence: TGCAGTGCCCAGTCAGGGGAGACCCAGTACTTC.

The J gene is TRBJ2-6, the V gene TRBV7-2; possibly TRBD1 for D (5 bases). Between the trimmed V and J ends, which lost 4 bases and 4 bases, there was a span of 14 bases. Per germline, CDR1 SGHTA and CDR2 FQGNSA. This CDR3 spans 16 amino acids. The CDR3 reads CASSSWGDPGANVLTF. CDR3 bases: TGTGCCAGCAGCTCCTGGGGCGACCCGGGGGCCAACGTCCTGACTTTC.

The V call is TRBV28, the J call TRBJ1-1; a possible D gene is TRBD1 (5 bases). Germline V CDR1 and CDR2: MDHEN, SYDVKM. The CDR3 consists of 14 residues. Deletions cut 6 bases from V and 1 base from J, with 12 bases between. CDR3 protein: CASRFLDRNTEAFF. The CDR3 bases are TGTGCCAGCAGGTTCTTAGACAGGAACACTGAAGCTTTCTTT.

The V gene is TRBV5-4, the J gene TRBJ2-3, with 8 bases fitting TRBD2. Germline assignment: CDR1 SGHNT and CDR2 YYREEE (reference sequence). Unmatched junction bases numbered 10, after V lost 5 bases and J lost 2 bases. The CDR3 runs to 16 residues. The CDR3 is CASRSGGGTVTDTQYF. The CDR3 bases are TGTGCCAGCAGGAGTGGCGGGGGGACCGTCACAGATACGCAGTATTTT.

The chain uses TRBV28 and TRBJ2-5; D ambiguous. Germline CDR1 MDHEN, CDR2 SYDVKM. The V end was cut by 5 bases, the J end by 0 bases, with 10 bases between. CDR3 length equals 14 residues. The CDR3 sequence: CASSSLVHQETQYF. The CDR3, as DNA: TGTGCCAGCAGTAGCCTAGTACACCAAGAGACCCAGTACTTC.

This clone showed up just once. The V call is TRBV6-5, the J call TRBJ1-3, with 7 bases aligning to TRBD1. Trimming took 7 bases from V and 2 from J; bases not matched to a gene: 5. The CDR3 has 14 amino acids. Germline-derived CDR1 and CDR2 are MNHEY and SVGAGI. CDR3 nucleotide sequence: TGTGCCAGCACCGACAGGGTAACTGGAAACACCATATATTTT. Protein: CASTDRVTGNTIYF.

The chain carries TRBV6-1 and TRBJ2-5, with 8 bases aligning to TRBD2. Germline V gene lookup returns CDR1 MNHNS and CDR2 SASEGT. Losses at the gene ends were 8 bases for V and 4 bases for J; bases not matched to a gene: 12. The CDR3 consists of 15 residues. For the CDR3, the DNA is TGTGCCAGCTCTGGGGCGGGGGGCCATATAGAGACCCAGTACTTC. Amino acid sequence: CASSGAGGHIETQYF.